The rows below give T cell receptor beta chains drawn from one sample of a study of cytomegalovirus exposure and HLA in healthy donors. Profiling relied on immunoSEQ multiplex PCR, and the TCRdb table lists in-frame clones only, not all of them. The repertoire holds 100,000 to 150,000 clones, roughly 77% seen once, with roughly 5.7% in the top ten. Sequenced input: PBMCs. The receptor set was obtained from a young man in good health and CMV-seronegative. Each CDR3 is given with its conserved first and last residue. Each record gives: D gene, J gene, clone size, V gene, CDR3 protein, CDR3 DNA. The D gene is left open where the match is weak. Part of the rows lack a size; the others show once, few, many or a class for expanded clones.

>-|TRBJ2-7|-|TRBV7-9
CASAPTGIYEQYF
TGTGCCAGCGCCCCCACAGGGATCTACGAGCAGTACTTC
>-|TRBJ1-5|-|TRBV4-1
CASSQGPGPNQPQHF
TGCGCCAGCAGCCAAGGCCCCGGTCCCAATCAGCCCCAGCATTTT
>TRBD2|TRBJ2-1|-|TRBV7-2
CASSLGGSSGSQQFF
TGTGCCAGCAGCCTGGGTGGTTCTAGCGGGAGTCAGCAGTTCTTC
>TRBD1|TRBJ2-3|-|TRBV5-1
CASSRFPDRAPDTQYF
TGCGCCAGCAGCCGGTTCCCCGACAGGGCCCCAGATACGCAGTATTTT
>-|TRBJ2-1|-|TRBV13
CASSLTRNNEQFF
TGTGCCAGCAGCCTGACTAGGAACAATGAGCAGTTCTTC
>-|TRBJ2-7|-|TRBV7-8
CASRGTVAYEQYF
TGTGCCAGCCGCGGGACAGTCGCCTACGAGCAGTACTTC
>-|TRBJ2-3|-|TRBV9
CASSGERDFPTDTQYF
TGTGCCAGCAGCGGAGAGAGGGACTTCCCCACAGATACGCAGTATTTT
>-|TRBJ2-7|-|TRBV4-2
CASSRVAEEDEQYF
TGTGCCAGCAGCCGGGTGGCAGAGGAGGACGAGCAGTACTTC
>TRBD1|TRBJ1-5|-|TRBV28
CASSRTGGWGQPQHF
TGTGCCAGCAGCCGGACAGGGGGCTGGGGTCAGCCCCAGCATTTT
>TRBD1|TRBJ2-7|-|TRBV10-3
CAIRPGQGISYEQYF
TGTGCCATCAGACCGGGACAGGGGATCTCCTACGAGCAGTACTTC
>-|TRBJ1-3|-|TRBV5-4
CASSVTQGSAGNTIYF
TGTGCCAGCAGCGTCACCCAGGGCTCGGCTGGAAACACCATATATTTT
>-|TRBJ1-2|-|TRBV28
CASGRIYTF
TGTGCCAGCGGCAGAATCTACACCTTC
>TRBD1|TRBJ1-1|-|TRBV4-2
CASSQGIGGIMNTEAFF
TGTGCCAGCAGCCAGGGGATAGGGGGCATAATGAACACTGAAGCTTTCTTT
>TRBD1|TRBJ1-1|once|TRBV18
CASSGTGANTEAFF
TGTGCCAGCTCAGGGACAGGGGCGAACACTGAAGCTTTCTTT
>-|TRBJ2-2|-|TRBV5-6
CASSLGLTNTGELFF
TGTGCCAGCAGCTTGGGACTTACAAACACCGGGGAGCTGTTTTTT
>-|TRBJ1-4|once|TRBV6-6
CASRDSGGSEKLFF
TGTGCCAGCAGGGACTCCGGAGGGAGCGAAAAACTGTTTTTT
>-|TRBJ2-7|few|TRBV7-9
CASSHPGIYEQYF
TGTGCCAGCAGCCACCCGGGGATCTACGAGCAGTACTTC
>-|TRBJ2-7|few|TRBV15
CATSRARHYEQYF
TGTGCCACCAGCAGAGCGAGACACTACGAGCAGTACTTC
>TRBD1|TRBJ1-4|-|TRBV6-6
CASSRDRVGEKLFF
TGTGCCAGCAGTCGGGACAGGGTTGGTGAAAAACTGTTTTTT